Below, 6 T cell receptor beta chains from the same sample are listed, as sequenced in a study of blood T cell repertoires in COVID-19 (TCRdb year 2020). The library was generated by the immunoSEQ multiplex PCR assay. TCRdb took over this immuneACCESS table, retaining in-frame rearrangements with V and J assigned. Such tables are incomplete; in checked studies, under half of the missing clones stem from an unresolved V gene, and the remainder is unexplained. Within this sample are some 300,000 clones, with about nine tenths of them counted one time only. The biggest ten clones account for about 2.5% of the sample. The sample taken for sequencing was peripheral blood. The receptors originated from a man between 18 and 29 years old with active or convalescent COVID-19.

This chain links TRBV9 with TRBJ2-2; 7 nucleotides align to TRBD2. Germline CDR1 reads SGDLS; CDR2 reads YYNGEE. Trimming took 4 bases from V and 1 from J; bases not matched to a gene: 7. This CDR3 has 16 residues. The CDR3 region is CASSTSEGRNTGELFF. CDR3 bases: TGTGCCAGCAGCACTAGCGAGGGGAGGAACACCGGGGAGCTGTTTTTT. Full variable domain (rest looked up from reference TRBV9 and TRBJ2-2): DSGVTQTPKHLITATGQRVTLRCSPRSGDLSVYWYQQSLDQGLQFLIQYYNGEERAKGNILERFSAQQFPDLHSELNLSSLELGDSALYFCASSTSEGRNTGELFFGEGSRLTVL.

J is TRBJ2-1 and V is TRBV3-1 (or the pseudogene TRBV3-2); the match to TRBD2 covers 8 bases. V shed 3 bases and J 5 bases; nucleotides not matched to a gene: 6. Germline V gene lookup returns CDR1 LGHDT and CDR2 YNNKEL (reference sequence). This CDR3 comprises 15 residues. The CDR3 region is CASSQTGTRHNEQFF. In nucleotides, the CDR3 is TGTGCCAGCAGCCAGACCGGGACTAGACACAATGAGCAGTTCTTC.

J is TRBJ2-1 and V is TRBV4-1; 8 nucleotides match TRBD2. The V and J ends lost 1 base and 5 bases, in that order; junction bases with no gene match: 4. Germline CDR1 and CDR2: MGHRA and YSYEKL. The CDR3 is made up of 15 amino acids. Written as DNA, the CDR3 is TGCGCCAGCAGCCAAGTAGCGGGGCGAAACAATGAGCAGTTCTTC. Translated: CASSQVAGRNNEQFF.

The chain has TRBV4-1 and TRBJ2-2, with D possibly TRBD1 on 6 matching bases. The germline V gene encodes CDR1 MGHRA and CDR2 YSYEKL. The CDR3 consists of 15 residues. V lost 1 base and J lost 7, with 13 bases in between. Written as DNA, the CDR3 is TGCGCCAGCAGCCAAGTGGCAGGGGCTGACGGGGAGCTGTTTTTT. Translating it yields CASSQVAGADGELFF.

The V and J genes are TRBV7-9 and TRBJ2-2, with TRBD1 matching over 10 bases. The germline V gene encodes CDR1 SEHNR and CDR2 FQNEAQ (reference sequence). The V and J ends lost 2 bases and 5 bases, in that order; junction bases with no gene match: 5. The CDR3 length is 16 residues. The CDR3 bases are TGTGCCAGCAGCTTATTTAGGGACAGGGGAACCGGGGAGCTGTTTTTT. Translation gives CASSLFRDRGTGELFF.

The rearrangement joins TRBV5-4 to TRBJ2-7, with 8 bases identical to TRBD1. This CDR3 spans 14 amino acids. Per the germline V gene, CDR1 is SGHNT and CDR2 is YYREEE (reference sequence). J lost 5 bases, V lost 4 bases, and 8 bases had no gene match. CDR3 region: CASSLRTGRDEQYF. The DNA for the CDR3 is TGTGCCAGCAGCCTAAGGACAGGGAGAGACGAGCAGTACTTC.